The 3 T cell receptor beta chains given below trace back to one sample, sequenced in a study of T-cell memory formation after mild COVID-19. One entry per CDR3 protein, called by TCRdb with MiXCR from the 5' RACE reads. Of some 86,000 distinct CDR3 sequences listed, around a quarter were seen once; the top ten hold under 50%. Sequenced input: PBMCs or a T cell subset sorted from them (not recorded which). Receptor source: a man younger than 30 who had mild COVID-19 (a few samples of this study predate the infection). Cell type and time point are not known.

This clonotype was seen only a few times. The chain carries TRBV3-1 and TRBJ2-1, with no clear D. Germline V gene sequence: CDR1 LGHDT, CDR2 YNNKEL (reference sequence). This CDR3 contains 11 residues. With 2 bases removed from V and 7 bases from J, the gap between germline ends came to 3 bases. The CDR3 is CASSQFNEQFF. DNA of the CDR3: TGTGCCAGCAGCCAATTTAATGAGCAGTTCTTC.

The chain carries TRBV5-1 and TRBJ2-7; unclear D gene. V lost 2 bases, J lost 2 bases, and 11 bases lay in between. This CDR3 contains 14 residues. The germline CDR1 and CDR2 sequences are SGHRS and YFSETQ. CDR3 in amino acids: CASSLTRATYEQYF. In DNA form, the CDR3 reads TGCGCCAGCAGCTTAACGAGAGCGACCTACGAGCAGTACTTC.

This clonotype was detected only a few times. The chain has TRBV7-9 and TRBJ2-7, with D uncertain. Germline CDR1 and CDR2: SEHNR and FQNEAQ (reference sequence). CDR3 size: 12 residues. Trimming removed 2 bases from V and 5 bases from J, with 7 bases in between. CDR3 region: CASSLNSHEQYF. The CDR3, as DNA: TGTGCCAGCAGCTTAAACAGCCACGAGCAGTACTTC.